Listed here are 3 T cell receptor beta chains from one sample, sequenced in a study of blood T cell repertoires in COVID-19. Here immunoSEQ multiplex PCR was the method, and the copy in TCRdb shows in-frame clones only, minus some. The sample has some 100,000 clones, roughly 89% seen once; the top ten hold around 5.7%. The source material was peripheral blood. The receptors here all came from a man between 65 and 80 years old with acute or convalescent COVID-19.

This sequence joins TRBV3-1 (or the pseudogene TRBV3-2) and TRBJ1-6, with 10 bases fitting TRBD1. The CDR3 contains 16 residues. Per the germline V gene, CDR1 is LGHDT and CDR2 is YNNKEL (reference sequence). V lost 2 bases, J lost 8 bases, and 6 bases stayed unmatched. CDR3 residues: CASSQSDRGSYSPLHF. The DNA of the CDR3 is TGTGCCAGCAGCCAATCGGACAGGGGGAGTTATTCACCCCTCCACTTT.

The rearrangement links TRBV13 to TRBJ2-2, with D perhaps TRBD1 (5 bases). The germline V gene has CDR1 PRHDT and CDR2 FYEKMQ (reference sequence). The ends were cut back, 5 bases at V and 8 bases at J, with 21 bases in the middle. The CDR3 length is 16 residues. The CDR3 coding sequence is TGTGCCAGCAGCCCTTCCAGGGTGGCAGGAGTAGGGGAGCTGTTTTTT. It translates to CASSPSRVAGVGELFF.

This sequence joins TRBV6-4 and TRBJ1-1; TRBD1 matches at 7 bases. CDR1 and CDR2 from the germline V gene are MRHNA and SNTAGT. CDR3 length: 15 amino acids. Germline trimming cut 2 bases from V and 5 bases from J; bases unmatched to any gene: 8. The CDR3 DNA sequence: TGTGCCAGCAGTGACGAAAAGACAGGGCAAACTGAAGCTTTCTTT. It encodes CASSDEKTGQTEAFF.